Each of the 27 T cell receptor beta chains below was sequenced from the same sample in a study of tumor T cells in aggressive B-cell lymphoma. Using immunoSEQ multiplex PCR, the repertoire was profiled, and TCRdb retains in-frame clones only, with some absent. Among about 5,600 clones listed, roughly 82% were seen once. The sequencing sample was made of tumor tissue. The receptors were sampled from an adult with diffuse large B cell lymphoma.

The chain couples TRBV7-2 to TRBJ2-7, with 8 bases that match TRBD1. CDR3 length: 15 residues. Trimming took 5 bases from V and 3 from J; bases not matched to a gene: 9. CDR1 is SGHTA and CDR2 is FQGNSA in the germline V gene. The CDR3 nucleotides are TGTGCCAGCAGCCCCGACAGGGGCCAAAGCTACGAGCAGTACTTC. Protein sequence: CASSPDRGQSYEQYF.

This chain connects TRBV5-8 to TRBJ2-5; 11 nucleotides line up with TRBD1. From germline, CDR1 is SGHTS and CDR2 YDEGEE. The CDR3 totals 13 residues. V gave up 4 bases and J gave up 5 bases; unmatched junction bases: 1. The DNA of the CDR3 is TGTGCCAGCAGCCGGGACAGGGGGGAGACCCAGTACTTC. Protein sequence: CASSRDRGETQYF. Full variable domain (outside the CDR3, taken from reference TRBV5-8 and TRBJ2-5): EAGVTQSPTHLIKTRGQQATLRCSPISGHTSVYWYQQALGLGLQFLLWYDEGEERNRGNFPPRFSGRQFPNYSSELNVNALELEDSALYLCASSRDRGETQYFGPGTRLLVL.

The gene calls are TRBV5-5 and TRBJ2-7; 7 nucleotides line up with TRBD1. The germline V gene has CDR1 SGHKS and CDR2 YYEKEE (reference sequence). Trimming took 0 bases from V and 0 from J; bases not matched to a gene: 0. CDR3 length: 14 residues. The CDR3 is CASSLGQGSYEQYF. In DNA, the CDR3 is TGTGCCAGCAGCTTGGGACAGGGCTCCTACGAGCAGTACTTC.

The chain carries TRBV9 and TRBJ2-5; 10 bases match TRBD2. The J segment lost 11 bases and the V segment lost 0 bases, leaving 7 bases of the junction unmatched. Per germline, CDR1 SGDLS and CDR2 YYNGEE. This CDR3 comprises 14 residues. CDR3 in DNA: TGTGCCAGCAGCGTAGGAGCGGGAGGGCCGGAGCAGTACTTC. It codes for CASSVGAGGPEQYF.

The chain joins TRBV4-3 to TRBJ2-1; TRBD2 agrees at 13 bases. The germline V gene has CDR1 LGHNA and CDR2 YSLEER. Trimming at V came to 4 bases and at J to 2 bases, leaving 5 bases not matched to a gene. This CDR3 contains 17 residues. CDR3 sequence reads: CASSLTSGRIAYNEQFF. DNA for the CDR3: TGCGCCAGCAGCCTGACTAGCGGGAGGATTGCCTACAATGAGCAGTTCTTC.

The chain couples TRBV28 to TRBJ2-7, with no clear D. From germline, CDR1 is MDHEN and CDR2 SYDVKM. With 3 bases removed from V and 1 base from J, the gap between germline ends came to 7 bases. This CDR3 has 13 amino acids. In nucleotides, the CDR3 is TGTGCCAGCAGTTTGGGCATTTCCTACGAGCAGTACTTC. It yields the protein CASSLGISYEQYF.

A word on this clone: Mismatch with germline at one junction end may stem from a read error. The chain recombines TRBV7-9 with TRBJ1-1; perhaps TRBD1 as D (5 bases). The V gene's germline CDR1 is SEHNR and CDR2 FQNEAQ (reference sequence). This CDR3 comprises 14 residues. The chain's CDR3 is CASSPAGPKSEAFF. The DNA for the CDR3 is TGTGCCAGCAGCCCGGCGGGACCAAAGAGTGAAGCTTTTTTT.

This rearrangement joins TRBV28 to TRBJ2-3, with D possibly being TRBD2 (5 bases). The germline V and J ends were trimmed by 7 bases and 2 bases, with 16 bases remaining between them. Germline lookup yields CDR1 MDHEN and CDR2 SYDVKM. The CDR3 sequence is 15 residues long. The CDR3 coding sequence is TGTGCCAGCAATCGGGGAGTCCTAACCACAGATACGCAGTATTTT. Its protein product is CASNRGVLTTDTQYF.

This clone is a singleton in its sample. One junction end does not reproduce the germline sequence, and a read error may be involved. The chain joins TRBV7-7 to TRBJ2-7; the match to TRBD1 covers 8 bases. The CDR3 totals 13 residues. From germline, CDR1 is SSHAT and CDR2 FNYEAQ (reference sequence). In nucleotides, the CDR3 is TGTGCTAGCAGCCAGACAGGGGCGGACGAGCAGTACTTC. Its translation: CASSQTGADEQYF. Based on the CDR3 plus reference TRBV7-7 and TRBJ2-7, the full variable domain is GAGVSQSPRYKVTKRGQDVTLRCDPISSHATLYWYQQALGQGPEFLTYFNYEAQPDKSGLPSDRFSAERPEGSISTLTIQRTEQRDSAMYRCASSQTGADEQYFGPGTRLTVT.

In this sample, this clone turned up a few times. CDR3 nucleotides: TGTGCCAGCAGTCCCCTAGGACAGGGAAACACCGGGGAGCTGTTTTTT. Encoded protein: CASSPLGQGNTGELFF. The chain links TRBV25-1 to TRBJ2-2, with 8 bases fitting TRBD1. V dropped 5 bases and J dropped 2; count of bases not matched to a gene: 7. Germline values: CDR1 MGHDK, CDR2 SYGVNS. The CDR3 consists of 16 residues.

This rearrangement joins TRBV6-1 to TRBJ2-3, with TRBD2 matching 7 bases. J lost 6 bases, V lost 6 bases, and 6 bases had no gene match. Germline V gives CDR1 MNHNS, CDR2 SASEGT. The CDR3 spans 13 residues. The CDR3: CASRGGSGDTQYF. In DNA form, the CDR3 reads TGTGCCAGCAGGGGGGGGAGCGGCGATACGCAGTATTTT.

To note about this clone: The junction departs from germline at one end; a sequencing error may be responsible. The chain employs TRBV7-7 and TRBJ2-5; D gene uncertain. CDR1 and CDR2 from the germline V gene are SSHAT and FNYEAQ (reference sequence). The CDR3 spans 15 residues. The CDR3 region is CASSLSIQPQETQYF. CDR3 bases: TGTGCTAGCAGCCTATCGATACAGCCACAAGAGACCCAGTACTTC.

The chain combines TRBV5-1 with TRBJ2-2; perhaps TRBD2 as D (5 bases). V lost 1 base, J lost 6 bases, and 7 bases lay in between. The CDR3 runs to 13 residues. CDR1 is SGHRS, CDR2 YFSETQ, per germline. The DNA for the CDR3 is TGCGCCAGCAGCTTGTCGGGGTCCGGGGAGCTGTTTTTT. It encodes CASSLSGSGELFF.

This rearrangement joins TRBV9 to TRBJ2-5; TRBD1 might be the D (6 bases). Germline V gene data show CDR1 as SGDLS and CDR2 as YYNGEE. The ends were cut back, 5 bases at V and 4 bases at J, with 18 bases in the middle. The CDR3 extends over 15 amino acids. The CDR3 is CASSLNPDSRETQYF. The CDR3 nucleotides read TGTGCCAGCAGTCTAAATCCGGACAGCCGAGAGACCCAGTACTTC. The full variable domain, with the rest looked up from reference TRBV9 and TRBJ2-5, is DSGVTQTPKHLITATGQRVTLRCSPRSGDLSVYWYQQSLDQGLQFLIQYYNGEERAKGNILERFSAQQFPDLHSELNLSSLELGDSALYFCASSLNPDSRETQYFGPGTRLLVL.

J is TRBJ2-1 and V is TRBV2, with 9 bases identical to TRBD1. The length of the CDR3 is 15 residues. V gave up 5 bases and J gave up 2 bases; unmatched junction bases: 4. Per germline, CDR1 SNHLY and CDR2 FYNNEI. The CDR3 region is CASSQDRGAYNEQFF. The CDR3 nucleotides read TGTGCCAGCAGTCAGGACAGGGGCGCCTACAATGAGCAGTTCTTC.

The chain joins TRBV4-2 to TRBJ2-7; maybe TRBD1 (6 bases). This CDR3 has 13 residues. V was shortened by 2 bases and J by 3 bases, with 8 bases between the two germline ends. CDR1 is LGHNA and CDR2 is YNFKEQ in the germline V gene. The CDR3 is CASSQQGNYEQYF. The CDR3 nucleotides read TGTGCCAGCAGCCAACAGGGGAACTACGAGCAGTACTTC.

The V gene is TRBV6-5, the J gene TRBJ2-5, with D possibly matching TRBD2 (6 bases). CDR1 is MNHEY, CDR2 SVGAGI, per germline. The CDR3 sequence is 15 residues long. V was cut by 6 bases and J by 5 bases, with 19 bases left in between. CDR3 amino acids: CASRGTQGRLETQYF. The CDR3 DNA reads TGTGCCAGCAGGGGGACTCAGGGAAGGTTGGAGACCCAGTACTTC.

V is TRBV19 and J is TRBJ1-5, with a weak D call TRBD1 (5 bases). The germline gives CDR1 LNHDA, CDR2 SQIVND (reference sequence). The CDR3 loop spans 10 amino acids. V was pared by 11 bases and J by 5 bases, with 7 bases between. The CDR3 loop is CAAGHQPQHF. The CDR3 DNA reads as TGTGCCGCGGGACATCAGCCCCAGCATTTT.

The V gene is TRBV28, the J gene TRBJ2-4, with D unresolved. Trimming removed 3 bases at V and 3 bases at J, with 9 bases between. The CDR3 extends over 14 amino acids. In germline, CDR1 is MDHEN, CDR2 SYDVKM. CDR3: CASSFGAIKNIQYF. CDR3 coding DNA: TGTGCCAGCAGTTTCGGTGCCATCAAAAACATTCAGTACTTC.

The chain has TRBV19 and TRBJ1-5; 9 nucleotides match TRBD1. V dropped 10 bases and J dropped 6; count of bases not matched to a gene: 7. The CDR3 covers 13 residues. The germline V gene encodes CDR1 LNHDA and CDR2 SQIVND (reference sequence). In DNA form, the CDR3 reads TGTGCCACCTCACAGGGGGCTACTCAGCCCCAGCATTTT. Translated, it gives CATSQGATQPQHF.

The chain has TRBV11-2 and TRBJ2-5, with TRBD2 identical over 11 bases. Germline CDR1 SGHAT, CDR2 FQNNGV. CDR3 length: 15 amino acids. J lost 0 bases, V lost 5 bases, and 2 bases had no gene match. The CDR3 DNA reads as TGTGCCAGCAGCGAGGGACTAGCGGACCAAGAGACCCAGTACTTC. Its protein product is CASSEGLADQETQYF.

This chain uses TRBV4-2 with TRBJ2-5, with D tentatively TRBD2 (6 bases). The V gene lost 1 base and the J gene lost 9 bases, with 24 bases spanning the gap. CDR1 is LGHNA and CDR2 is YNFKEQ in the germline V gene. The CDR3 length is 17 residues. The CDR3 reads CASSQATIPGSGEAQYF. The CDR3 DNA sequence: TGTGCCAGCAGCCAAGCAACGATTCCAGGGTCTGGGGAGGCCCAGTACTTC.

The chain recombines TRBV4-3 with TRBJ2-7, with no clear D. The CDR3 is made up of 16 amino acids. Germline V gene sequence: CDR1 LGHNA, CDR2 YSLEER. The V gene lost 0 bases and the J gene lost 4 bases, with 16 bases spanning the gap. The CDR3 here is CASSQDRNSRPYEQYF. CDR3 nucleotide sequence: TGCGCCAGCAGCCAAGATCGAAATAGCAGACCGTACGAGCAGTACTTC.

CDR3 region: CASSPGQGASYEQYF. CDR3 sequence (DNA): TGTGCCAGCAGCCCGGGACAGGGGGCCTCCTACGAGCAGTACTTC. The chain combines TRBV7-3 with TRBJ2-7; 12 nucleotides match TRBD1. The J segment lost 0 bases and the V segment lost 5 bases, leaving 2 bases of the junction unmatched. Germline loops: CDR1 SGHTA, CDR2 FQGTGA. There are 15 residues in the CDR3.

The CDR3 sequence: CSGTGTSTDTQYF. CDR3 nucleotide sequence: TGCAGCGGGACAGGAACTAGCACAGATACGCAGTATTTT. The chain joins TRBV29-1 to TRBJ2-3, with 7 bases that match TRBD1. The CDR3 loop spans 13 amino acids. From germline, CDR1 is SQVTM and CDR2 ANQGSEA. V lost 7 bases to trimming and J lost 0 bases; unmatched junction nucleotides: 4.

The gene calls are TRBV7-2 and TRBJ2-7; D perhaps matches TRBD1 (5 bases). Germline loops: CDR1 SGHTA, CDR2 FQGNSA. CDR3 length: 14 residues. Deletions cut 1 base from V and 2 bases from J, with 9 bases between. The DNA of the CDR3 is TGTGCCAGCAGCTTAGAGGCAGGGACCTACGAGCAGTACTTC. This translates into CASSLEAGTYEQYF.

As for this clone: Relative to the germline gene, one junction end is altered; a read error may explain this. The chain joins TRBV7-3 to TRBJ2-5; 10 positions agree with TRBD1. CDR3 length equals 16 residues. CDR1 is SGHTA and CDR2 is FQGTGA in the germline V gene. In DNA form, the CDR3 reads TGTACCAGCAGCCCTGAGGACAGGGGGTATGGGGAGACCCAGTACTTC. Residues: CTSSPEDRGYGETQYF.